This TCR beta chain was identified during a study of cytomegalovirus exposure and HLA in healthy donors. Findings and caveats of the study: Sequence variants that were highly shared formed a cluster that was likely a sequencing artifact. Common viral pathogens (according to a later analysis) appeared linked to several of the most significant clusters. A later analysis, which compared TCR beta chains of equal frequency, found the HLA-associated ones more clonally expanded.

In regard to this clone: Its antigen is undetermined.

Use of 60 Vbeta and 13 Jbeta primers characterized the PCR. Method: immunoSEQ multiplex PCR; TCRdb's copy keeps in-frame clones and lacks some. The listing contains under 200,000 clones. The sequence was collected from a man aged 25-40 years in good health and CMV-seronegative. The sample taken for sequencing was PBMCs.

Here the CDR3 DNA reads TGTGCCAGCAGCCCGCGGTCCCACTCCTACGAGCAGTACTTC. This codes for CASSPRSHSYEQYF. The chain links TRBV7-6 to TRBJ2-7; D is ambiguous. Germline-derived CDR1 and CDR2 are SGHVS and FNYEAQ. The V end was cut by 5 bases, the J end by 0 bases, with 11 bases between. This CDR3 contains 14 residues.